These 23 T cell receptor beta chains were sequenced from one sample in a study of blood T cell repertoires in COVID-19. TCRdb's copy holds only in-frame clones and misses some; the assay was immunoSEQ multiplex PCR. The sample includes over 250,000 clones, about 80% of them seen just once. Material for sequencing was PBMCs or T cells enriched from blood (not recorded which). The receptors shown here come from a man aged 30 to 39 with acute COVID-19.

As concerns this clone: At one boundary the junction diverges from the germline segment, which might be a read error. This sequence joins TRBV5-1 and TRBJ2-5; tentative D call: TRBD1 (6 bases). The CDR3 has 14 residues. Germline V gene sequence: CDR1 SGHRS, CDR2 YFSETQ. The chain's CDR3 is CASSPTGRMETQYF. For the CDR3, the DNA is TGTGCCAGCAGCCCGACAGGTAGGATGGAGACCCAGTACTTC.

The chain employs TRBV12-2 and TRBJ1-5; the table gives TRBD1 as D, unverified against the DNA. TRBV12-2 is described as a pseudogene. The CDR3 is made up of 15 amino acids. CDR3 sequence reads: CASRSPTGPNQPQHF. For the CDR3, the DNA is TGTGCAAGTCGCTCTCCGACAGGCCCAAATCAGCCCCAGCATTTT.

The J gene is TRBJ1-4, the V gene TRBV7-2; D not resolved. Germline CDR1 reads SGHTA; CDR2 reads FQGNSA. V was clipped by 2 bases and J by 0 bases, with 7 bases between them. This CDR3 is built from 15 residues. CDR3 loop: CASSLISATNEKLFF. CDR3 coding DNA: TGTGCCAGCAGCTTAATCAGTGCAACTAATGAAAAACTGTTTTTT.

This chain connects TRBV24-1 to TRBJ2-2, with 8 nucleotides matching TRBD2. Per germline, CDR1 KGHDR and CDR2 SFDVKD. The CDR3 covers 20 residues. The J segment lost 6 bases and the V segment lost 5 bases, leaving 22 bases of the junction unmatched. CDR3 sequence reads: CATSAGWPLPGGDSPGELFF. The CDR3 region has the DNA TGTGCCACCAGTGCGGGCTGGCCATTACCGGGAGGGGATAGTCCCGGGGAGCTGTTTTTT.

This clone was counted once. V and J are TRBV18 and TRBJ2-5; the D is unclear. Between the trimmed V and J ends, which lost 3 bases and 4 bases, there was a span of 12 bases. The V gene's germline CDR1 is KGHSH and CDR2 LQKENI. CDR3 length: 14 residues. CDR3 in amino acids: CASSPAAFGETQYF. The CDR3 DNA reads TGTGCCAGCTCACCGGCCGCATTTGGAGAGACCCAGTACTTC. Supplemented by reference TRBV18 and TRBJ2-5, the full variable domain reads NAGVMQNPRHLVRRRGQEARLRCSPMKGHSHVYWYRQLPEEGLKFMVYLQKENIIDESGMPKERFSAEFPKEGPSILRIQQVVRGDSAAYFCASSPAAFGETQYFGPGTRLLVL.

This clone was counted a few times. The chain is built from TRBV4-1 and TRBJ1-1; 9 bases map to TRBD1. The junction had 5 bases not matched to a gene; V was cut back by 3 bases and J by 0 bases. CDR1 MGHRA and CDR2 YSYEKL come from the germline V gene. The length of the CDR3 is 16 residues. This chain's CDR3 is CASSHHRGLVNTEAFF. The CDR3 DNA reads as TGCGCCAGCAGCCACCACAGGGGGCTCGTGAACACTGAAGCTTTCTTT.

The J gene is TRBJ1-4, the V gene TRBV3-1 (or the pseudogene TRBV3-2); TRBD1 is a possible D gene (5 bases). Trimming took off 4 bases at V and 7 bases at J, with 16 bases between the two ends. This CDR3 region has 15 residues. Germline loops: CDR1 LGHDT, CDR2 YNNKEL (reference sequence). CDR3 sequence reads: CASSRQGGGGEKLFF. The CDR3, as DNA: TGTGCCAGCAGCCGTCAGGGTGGGGGAGGTGAAAAACTGTTTTTT.

The genes are TRBV7-2 and TRBJ2-7, with TRBD2 as a possible D gene (7 bases). Between the trimmed V and J ends, which lost 5 bases and 3 bases, there was a span of 14 bases. CDR1 is SGHTA, CDR2 FQGNSA, per germline. The CDR3 extends over 14 amino acids. The CDR3 loop reads CASSPLGGGYEQYV. The CDR3 nucleotides are TGTGCCAGCAGCCCATTGGGAGGGGGCTACGAGCAGTACGTC.

This clone was observed a handful of times. The chain has TRBV16 and TRBJ1-6; maybe TRBD1 (5 bases). The CDR3 runs to 14 residues. Between the trimmed V and J ends, which lost 0 bases and 6 bases, there was a span of 6 bases. CDR1 is KGHSY, CDR2 FQNENV, per germline. CDR3 loop: CASSQSQGNSPLHF. The CDR3 coding sequence is TGTGCCAGCAGCCAATCGCAGGGTAATTCACCCCTCCACTTT. Supplemented by reference TRBV16 and TRBJ1-6, the full variable domain reads GEEVAQTPKHLVRGEGQKAKLYCAPIKGHSYVFWYQQVLKNEFKFLISFQNENVFDETGMPKERFSAKCLPNSPCSLEIQATKLEDSAVYFCASSQSQGNSPLHFGNGTRLTVT.

The chain is built from TRBV28 and TRBJ1-4; perhaps TRBD1 as D (5 bases). V lost 8 bases and J lost 4, with 14 bases in between. The CDR3 covers 14 residues. The V gene's germline CDR1 is MDHEN and CDR2 SYDVKM. CDR3 in amino acids: CASQRGGSNEKLFF. DNA of the CDR3: TGTGCCAGCCAGCGTGGGGGGAGTAATGAAAAACTGTTTTTT.

This chain uses TRBV14 with TRBJ1-1; D is undetermined. Germline V CDR1 and CDR2: SGHDN, FVKESK. The CDR3 loop spans 15 amino acids. V shed 4 bases and J shed 4 bases, with 16 bases lying between them. The DNA for the CDR3 is TGTGCCAGCAGCCCATCCCGGACGGGGAGCACTGAAGCTTTCTTT. It specifies CASSPSRTGSTEAFF.

The chain employs TRBV6-6 and TRBJ1-2; TRBD1 matches 7 bases. The CDR3 is 16 amino acids. The J segment lost 4 bases and the V segment lost 2 bases, leaving 10 bases of the junction unmatched. The germline V gene has CDR1 MNHNY and CDR2 SVGAGI (reference sequence). CDR3 amino acids: CASSYPKTGQLYGYTF. CDR3 bases: TGTGCCAGCAGTTACCCGAAAACGGGACAGCTCTATGGCTACACCTTC.

V gene TRBV9 combines with J gene TRBJ2-1; D unclear. This CDR3 has 11 amino acids. Looked up from germline, CDR1 is SGDLS and CDR2 is YYNGEE. Trimming shortened V by 3 bases and J by 8 bases, and 6 bases separated the two germline ends. CDR3 residues: CASSAGDEQFF. In nucleotides, the CDR3 is TGTGCCAGCAGCGCCGGAGATGAGCAGTTCTTC.

This clone showed up just a few times. This sequence joins TRBV5-1 and TRBJ1-3; D might be TRBD1 (6 bases). Trimming removed 0 bases at V and 1 base at J, with 8 bases between. This CDR3 has 15 residues. Germline values: CDR1 SGHRS, CDR2 YFSETQ. The chain's CDR3 is CASSLATGSGNTIYF. The CDR3 nucleotides are TGCGCCAGCAGCTTGGCAACAGGGTCTGGAAACACCATATATTTT.

The chain carries TRBV4-1 and TRBJ2-3; D is perhaps TRBD1 (6 bases). V lost 4 bases and J lost 0, with 14 bases in between. From germline, CDR1 is MGHRA and CDR2 YSYEKL. The CDR3 runs 16 residues. In nucleotides, the CDR3 is TGCGCCAGCAGCCCTGGCACAGGGATGAGCACAGATACGCAGTATTTT. Translated, it gives CASSPGTGMSTDTQYF.

This clone was counted a few times. This rearrangement joins TRBV6-5 to TRBJ1-1, with 9 nucleotides matching TRBD1. The length of the CDR3 is 13 residues. Germline V lookup: CDR1 MNHEY, CDR2 SVGAGI. After removal of 6 bases from V and 5 bases from J, the junction contained 4 bases not matched to a gene. In nucleotides, the CDR3 is TGTGCCAGCAGAACCGGACAGGGGACTGAAGCTTTCTTT. Translation: CASRTGQGTEAFF.

The chain combines TRBV19 with TRBJ1-3, with 7 bases fitting TRBD1. The CDR3 length is 13 residues. Germline CDR1 reads LNHDA; CDR2 reads SQIVND (reference sequence). J gave up 4 bases and V 6 bases, and 3 bases lay outside the gene matches. The CDR3 DNA follows: TGTGCCAGTAGGGTGGACAGGGGAAACACCATATATTTT. Its translation: CASRVDRGNTIYF. Using reference TRBV19 and TRBJ1-3 for the parts outside the CDR3, the full variable domain is DGGITQSPKYLFRKEGQNVTLSCEQNLNHDAMYWYRQDPGQGLRLIYYSQIVNDFQKGDIAEGYSVSREKKESFPLTVTSAQKNPTAFYLCASRVDRGNTIYFGEGSWLTVV.

The rearrangement uses TRBV5-1 and TRBJ2-2, with a weak D call TRBD1 (6 bases). Germline V gene lookup returns CDR1 SGHRS and CDR2 YFSETQ. V was shortened by 1 base and J by 2 bases, with 9 bases between the two germline ends. The CDR3 spans 15 residues. In nucleotides, the CDR3 is TGCGCCAGCAGCTTGACCGGGACAAACACCGGGGAGCTGTTTTTT. Protein sequence: CASSLTGTNTGELFF.

The V gene is TRBV5-1, the J gene TRBJ2-2; D perhaps matches TRBD1 (5 bases). The germline CDR1 and CDR2 sequences are SGHRS and YFSETQ. Trimming stripped 0 bases from V and 5 bases from J, with 8 bases between. This CDR3 is built from 14 residues. The CDR3 sequence: CASSLAQETGELFF. CDR3 coding DNA: TGCGCCAGCAGCTTGGCACAGGAGACCGGGGAGCTGTTTTTT.

The rearrangement uses TRBV10-3 and TRBJ2-7, with D perhaps TRBD1 (6 bases). The V end was cut by 3 bases, the J end by 6 bases, with 12 bases between. The CDR3 loop spans 13 amino acids. Germline V CDR1 and CDR2: ENHRY, SYGVKD. The CDR3 nucleotides are TGTGCCATCAGTGACCAGGGGCCAGGCGAGCAGTACGTC. This translates into CAISDQGPGEQYV.

V is TRBV5-4 and J is TRBJ2-3; D unresolved. Germline V gene sequence: CDR1 SGHNT, CDR2 YYREEE (reference sequence). The CDR3 consists of 13 residues. V was cut by 4 bases and J by 1 base, with 7 bases left in between. The CDR3 coding sequence is TGTGCCAGCAGCGAAGGAGGCACAGATACGCAGTATTTT. Protein: CASSEGGTDTQYF.

This clone occurred a few times. The chain carries TRBV19 and TRBJ2-1; 10 bases agree with TRBD2. The CDR3 has 15 amino acids. V trimming: 7 bases; J trimming: 5 bases; junction bases outside the gene matches: 8. Germline values: CDR1 LNHDA, CDR2 SQIVND (reference sequence). CDR3 nucleotides: TGTGCCAGTAAGCCGGGACTAGCGCGTAACAATGAGCAGTTCTTC. Protein product: CASKPGLARNNEQFF.

This chain joins TRBV29-1 and TRBJ2-2; 10 bases match TRBD1. The V gene's germline CDR1 is SQVTM and CDR2 ANQGSEA. V gave up 6 bases and J gave up 5 bases; unmatched junction bases: 6. The CDR3 is 14 amino acids. CDR3 nucleotides: TGCAGCGTCGGCGGGACAGGGGTGACCGGGGAGCTGTTTTTT. Its protein is CSVGGTGVTGELFF.